This TCR beta chain was documented in a study of CD8+ T cells in alopecia areata (dated 2018 in TCRdb). Study-wide context: To study T cell clonal expansion in alopecia areata, the researchers applied high-throughput TCRbeta sequencing to both the C3H/HeJ mouse model and human patients. Clonality in the scalp was compared among normal scalp (n=4), patchy alopecia areata scalp (n=8), and alopecia totalis/universalis scalp (n=8). The RNA source kit depended on sample type: the PAXgene miRNA kit for fixed scalp, the miRNeasy kit for PBMCs, and the RNeasy kit for mouse skin. immunoSEQ multiplex PCR using 35 Vbeta forward primers and 13 Jbeta reverse primers was used to amplify TCRbeta CDR3 regions. On the human side, TCRbeta sequencing was run on scalp tissue and on sorted CD4+ and CD8+ peripheral blood T cells from healthy controls and from alopecia areata patients with either patchy or totalis/universalis disease.

As regards this clone: Its antigen is unknown. No much larger clone exists at a distance of one base, and base qualities are not known.

Lesional scalp punch biopsies and peripheral blood were collected from alopecia areata patients. PBMCs were isolated by density centrifugation and stained for CD3, CD4 and CD8, after which CD4+ and CD8+ T cells were sorted on a FACSAria. The untreated alopecia areata patients were recruited through a multicenter biomarker study. In roughly 5 patients from the biomarker study, the blood CD8+ T cells went through an additional sort into NKG2D-low and NKG2D-high fractions. Library prep was done by the immunoSEQ multiplex PCR assay. RNA was extracted from all samples and reverse transcribed into cDNA as template for TCR sequencing. First-strand cDNA was synthesized with SuperScript III using a 2:1 mix of oligo-dT and random hexamers. A synthetic immune receptor repertoire was used to measure amplification bias, and any remaining bias was corrected computationally. As for the original processing: Raw reads were preprocessed for error removal, and CDR3 was defined according to IMGT conventions as running from the conserved cysteine to phenylalanine. To get clonality, Shannon entropy was normalized by log2 of the number of productive unique TCRs and the result was subtracted from 1. Scalp TCRbeta sequences were cross-referenced with sorted blood CD4 and CD8 repertoires so that the CD4 or CD8 identity of scalp clones could be inferred. Held by TCRdb, this immuneACCESS table contains in-frame sequences only and omits some clones. Under half of the omission traces to an unresolved V gene where checked; the cause of the rest is unknown. That table supplies the V and J calls and clone size; D and trimming were determined from the DNA. This sample comprises 55,000 to 65,000 clones, roughly 46% of them detected only once. The ten largest account for 51% of the sample.

Here is what the overall study found, with its caveats: Lesional scalp, especially in alopecia totalis/universalis, showed higher clonality and more expanded CD8+ clones than normal scalp, suggesting antigenic drive. TCR sequences shared between patients were less clear than in mice, possibly partly because of HLA diversity in the patient population. Resident alphabeta T cells in normal human skin are also sequenced, complicating scalp TCR repertoire analysis, unlike mouse skin dominated by gammadelta T cells.

The sample taken for sequencing was NKG2D-low CD8+ T cells sorted from blood. This specimen's cell subset or site label, per the study, means: sorted CD8+ NKG2D-low blood T cells. The origin of this receptor is a human donor with alopecia areata.

The nucleotide sequence is given as TGTGCCAGCTCACCATCCCAGGGACAGGGGGATGGGAATGAGCAGTTCTTC. Protein translation: CASSPSQGQGDGNEQFF. The rearranged segments are TRBV18 and TRBJ2-1, with TRBD1 matching 11 junction bases. From the cysteine up to the phenylalanine, the CDR3 has a length of 17 residues. Only the CDR3 DNA stays, 51 bases, in frame from base 1. The germline V end is reduced by 2 bases and the J end by 7 bases; junction bases left unmatched: 10. CDR1 and CDR2 are read off the germline V gene as KGHSH and LQKENI. Reference TRBV18 and TRBJ2-1 genes cover what lies past the CDR3, so the full variable domain is NAGVMQNPRHLVRRRGQEARLRCSPMKGHSHVYWYRQLPEEGLKFMVYLQKENIIDESGMPKERFSAEFPKEGPSILRIQQVVRGDSAAYFCASSPSQGQGDGNEQFFGPGTRLTVL.